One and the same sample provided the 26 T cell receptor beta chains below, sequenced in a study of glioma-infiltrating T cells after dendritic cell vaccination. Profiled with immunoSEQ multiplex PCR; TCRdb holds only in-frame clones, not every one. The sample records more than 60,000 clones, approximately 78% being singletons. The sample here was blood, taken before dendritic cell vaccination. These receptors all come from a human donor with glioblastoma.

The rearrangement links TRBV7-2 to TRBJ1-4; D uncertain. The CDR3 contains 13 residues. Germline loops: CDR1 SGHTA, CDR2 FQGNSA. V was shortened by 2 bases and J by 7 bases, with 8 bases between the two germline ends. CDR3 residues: CASSLLAVEKLFF. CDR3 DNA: TGTGCCAGCAGCTTACTGGCAGTTGAAAAACTGTTTTTT.

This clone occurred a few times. The CDR3 here is CASSMDRFSYEQYF. The DNA for the CDR3 is TGTGCCAGCAGCATGGACAGGTTTTCCTACGAGCAGTACTTC. The chain couples TRBV11-2 to TRBJ2-7; TRBD1 matches 7 bases. The V gene's germline CDR1 is SGHAT and CDR2 FQNNGV. Trimming cost V 5 bases and J 1 base; bases outside gene matches: 5. This CDR3 contains 14 residues.

Here the CDR3 DNA reads TGTGCCAGCAGTATCACCGGGACTAGAAATGAGCAGTTCTTC. Its translation is CASSITGTRNEQFF. The V and J genes are TRBV28 and TRBJ2-1; 8 bases line up with TRBD2. Germline V gene sequence: CDR1 MDHEN, CDR2 SYDVKM. V shed 5 bases, J shed 7 bases, and the junction held 7 bases outside the gene matches. This CDR3 is built from 14 residues.

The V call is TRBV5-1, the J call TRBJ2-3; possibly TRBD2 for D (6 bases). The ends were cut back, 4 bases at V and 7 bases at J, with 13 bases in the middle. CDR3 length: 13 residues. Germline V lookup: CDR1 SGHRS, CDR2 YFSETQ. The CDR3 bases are TGCGCCAGCAGCGAAGCGGGTGATAATACGCAGTATTTT. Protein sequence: CASSEAGDNTQYF.

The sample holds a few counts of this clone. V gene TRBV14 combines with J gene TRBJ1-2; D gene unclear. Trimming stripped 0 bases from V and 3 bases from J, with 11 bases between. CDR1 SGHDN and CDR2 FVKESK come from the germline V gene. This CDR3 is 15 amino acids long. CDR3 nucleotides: TGTGCCAGCAGCCAAGAACTGCCAGACTACTATGGCTACACCTTC. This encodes CASSQELPDYYGYTF.

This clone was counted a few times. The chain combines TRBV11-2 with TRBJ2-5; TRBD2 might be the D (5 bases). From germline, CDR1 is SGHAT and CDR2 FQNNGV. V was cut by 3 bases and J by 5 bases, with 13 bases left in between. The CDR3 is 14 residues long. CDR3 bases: TGTGCCAGCAGCTTTGGCCCATCGGGGGAGACCCAGTACTTC. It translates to CASSFGPSGETQYF.

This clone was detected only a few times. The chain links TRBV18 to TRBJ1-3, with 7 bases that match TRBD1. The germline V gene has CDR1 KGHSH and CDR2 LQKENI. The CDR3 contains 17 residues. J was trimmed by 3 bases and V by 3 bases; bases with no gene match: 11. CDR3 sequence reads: CASSPLATGIFGNTIYF. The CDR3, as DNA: TGTGCCAGCTCACCTCTCGCGACAGGGATCTTTGGAAACACCATATATTTT.

CDR3: CASSQMGRGDYNSPLHF. As DNA, the CDR3 is TGTGCCAGCAGCCAAATGGGCAGGGGTGATTATAATTCACCCCTCCACTTT. The chain uses TRBV7-9 and TRBJ1-6; tentative D call: TRBD1 (6 bases). Trimming took off 5 bases at V and 4 bases at J, with 18 bases between the two ends. The V gene's germline CDR1 is SEHNR and CDR2 FQNEAQ (reference sequence). CDR3 size: 17 residues.

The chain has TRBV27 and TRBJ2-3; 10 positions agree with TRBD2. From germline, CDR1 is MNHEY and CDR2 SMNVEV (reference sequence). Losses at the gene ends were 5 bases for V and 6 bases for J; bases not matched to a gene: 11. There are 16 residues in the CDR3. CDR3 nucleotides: TGTGCCAGCAGTCCCCGGAGCGGGGGGGCGGGGGATACGCAGTATTTT. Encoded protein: CASSPRSGGAGDTQYF.

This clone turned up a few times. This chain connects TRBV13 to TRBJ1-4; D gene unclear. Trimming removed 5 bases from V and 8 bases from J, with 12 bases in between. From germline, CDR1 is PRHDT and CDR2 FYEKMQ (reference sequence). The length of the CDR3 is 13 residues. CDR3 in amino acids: CASSGRTGEKLFF. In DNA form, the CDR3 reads TGTGCCAGCAGCGGCCGGACGGGGGAAAAACTGTTTTTT.

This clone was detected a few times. CDR3: CAINGGQGNSPLHF. The CDR3 DNA reads as TGTGCCATCAATGGGGGACAGGGGAACTCACCCCTCCACTTT. V and J are TRBV10-3 and TRBJ1-6, with 10 bases identical to TRBD1. The V segment lost 7 bases and the J segment 10 bases; nucleotides outside the gene matches: 7. CDR1 and CDR2 from the germline V gene are ENHRY and SYGVKD. The length of the CDR3 is 14 residues.

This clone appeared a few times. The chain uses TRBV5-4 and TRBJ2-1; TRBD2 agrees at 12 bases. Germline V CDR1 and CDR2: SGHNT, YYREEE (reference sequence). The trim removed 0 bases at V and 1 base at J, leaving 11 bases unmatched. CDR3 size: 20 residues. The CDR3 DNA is TGTGCCAGCAGCTTGGACACAAGGTGGACTAGCGGGGCGTCCTACAATGAGCAGTTCTTC. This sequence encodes CASSLDTRWTSGASYNEQFF.

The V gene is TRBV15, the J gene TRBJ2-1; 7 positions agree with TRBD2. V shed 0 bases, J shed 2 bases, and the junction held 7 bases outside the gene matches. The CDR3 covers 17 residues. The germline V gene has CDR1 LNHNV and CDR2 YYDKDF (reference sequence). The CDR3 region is CATSRDWGGDPYNEQFF. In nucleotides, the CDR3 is TGTGCCACCAGCAGAGATTGGGGGGGGGACCCCTACAATGAGCAGTTCTTC. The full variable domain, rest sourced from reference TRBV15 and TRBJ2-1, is DAMVIQNPRYQVTQFGKPVTLSCSQTLNHNVMYWYQQKSSQAPKLLFHYYDKDFNNEADTPDNFQSRRPNTSFCFLDIRSPGLGDTAMYLCATSRDWGGDPYNEQFFGPGTRLTVL.

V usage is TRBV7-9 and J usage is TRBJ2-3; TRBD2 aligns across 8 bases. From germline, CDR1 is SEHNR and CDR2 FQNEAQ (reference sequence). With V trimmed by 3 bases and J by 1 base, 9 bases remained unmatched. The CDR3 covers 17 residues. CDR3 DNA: TGTGCCAGCAGCTTCATGTTGGGTAGCGGGGGCACAGATACGCAGTATTTT. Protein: CASSFMLGSGGTDTQYF.

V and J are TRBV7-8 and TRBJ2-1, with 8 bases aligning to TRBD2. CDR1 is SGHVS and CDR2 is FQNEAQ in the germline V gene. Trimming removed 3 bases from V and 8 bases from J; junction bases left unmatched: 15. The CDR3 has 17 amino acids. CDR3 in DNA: TGTGCCAGCAGCTTTACCTGGGGACTAGTTAGGGTCGATGAGCAGTTCTTC. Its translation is CASSFTWGLVRVDEQFF. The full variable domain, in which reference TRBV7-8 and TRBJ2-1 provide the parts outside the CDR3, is GAGVSQSPRYKVAKRGQDVALRCDPISGHVSLFWYQQALGQGPEFLTYFQNEAQLDKSGLPSDRFFAERPEGSVSTLKIQRTQQEDSAVYLCASSFTWGLVRVDEQFFGPGTRLTVL.

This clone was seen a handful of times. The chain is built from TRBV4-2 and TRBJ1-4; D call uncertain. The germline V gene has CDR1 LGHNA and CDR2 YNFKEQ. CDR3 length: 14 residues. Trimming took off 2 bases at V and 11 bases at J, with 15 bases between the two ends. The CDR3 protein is CASSQNKAGGKLFF. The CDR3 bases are TGTGCCAGCAGCCAAAATAAGGCCGGCGGGAAACTGTTTTTT.

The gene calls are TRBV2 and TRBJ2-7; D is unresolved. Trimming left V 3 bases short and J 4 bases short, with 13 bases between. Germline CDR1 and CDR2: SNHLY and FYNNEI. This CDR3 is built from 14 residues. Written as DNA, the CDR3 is TGTGCCAGCAGTGAGAGGTACGGCCGGTACGAGCAGTACTTC. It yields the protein CASSERYGRYEQYF.

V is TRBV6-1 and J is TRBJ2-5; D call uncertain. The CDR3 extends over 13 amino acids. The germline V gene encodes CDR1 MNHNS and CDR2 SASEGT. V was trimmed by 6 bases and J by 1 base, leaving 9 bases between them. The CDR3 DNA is TGTGCCAGCAGAGCTTCGGGCCAAGAGACCCAGTACTTC. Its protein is CASRASGQETQYF.

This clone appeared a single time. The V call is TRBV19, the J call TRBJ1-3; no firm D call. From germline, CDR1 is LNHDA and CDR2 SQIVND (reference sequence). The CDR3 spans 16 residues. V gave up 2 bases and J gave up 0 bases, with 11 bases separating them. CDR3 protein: CASSIIGEFSGNTIYF. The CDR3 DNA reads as TGTGCCAGTAGTATAATCGGGGAATTCTCTGGAAACACCATATATTTT.

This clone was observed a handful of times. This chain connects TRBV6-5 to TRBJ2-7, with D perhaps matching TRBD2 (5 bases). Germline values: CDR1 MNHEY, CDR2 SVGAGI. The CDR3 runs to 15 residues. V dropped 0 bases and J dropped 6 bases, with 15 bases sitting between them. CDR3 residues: CASSYSKDGRGEQYF. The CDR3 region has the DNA TGTGCCAGCAGTTACTCGAAGGACGGCCGGGGCGAGCAGTACTTC.

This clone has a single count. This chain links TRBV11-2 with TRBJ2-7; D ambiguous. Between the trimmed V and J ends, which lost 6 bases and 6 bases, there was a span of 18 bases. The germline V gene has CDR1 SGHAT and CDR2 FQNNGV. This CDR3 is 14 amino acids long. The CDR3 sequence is CASSPQVPNSEQYF. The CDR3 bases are TGTGCCAGCAGTCCCCAGGTTCCCAACAGCGAGCAGTACTTC.

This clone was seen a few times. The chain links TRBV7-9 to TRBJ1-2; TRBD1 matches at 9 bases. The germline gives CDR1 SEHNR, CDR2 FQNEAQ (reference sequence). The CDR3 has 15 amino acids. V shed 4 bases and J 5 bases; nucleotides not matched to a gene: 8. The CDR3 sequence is CASSSTLGQGYGYTF. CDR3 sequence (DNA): TGTGCCAGCAGCTCGACCTTGGGACAGGGATATGGCTACACCTTC.

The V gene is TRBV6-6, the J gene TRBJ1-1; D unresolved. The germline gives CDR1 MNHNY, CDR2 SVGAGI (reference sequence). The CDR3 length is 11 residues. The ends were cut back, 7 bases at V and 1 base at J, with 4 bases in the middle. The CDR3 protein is CASTENTEAFF. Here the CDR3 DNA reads TGTGCCAGCACAGAGAACACTGAAGCTTTCTTT.

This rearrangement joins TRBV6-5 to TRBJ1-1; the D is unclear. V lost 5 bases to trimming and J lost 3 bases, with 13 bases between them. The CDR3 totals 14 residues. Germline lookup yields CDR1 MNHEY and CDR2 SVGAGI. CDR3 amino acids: CASSALCQDTEAFF. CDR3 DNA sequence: TGTGCCAGCAGTGCCCTCTGCCAGGACACTGAAGCTTTCTTT.

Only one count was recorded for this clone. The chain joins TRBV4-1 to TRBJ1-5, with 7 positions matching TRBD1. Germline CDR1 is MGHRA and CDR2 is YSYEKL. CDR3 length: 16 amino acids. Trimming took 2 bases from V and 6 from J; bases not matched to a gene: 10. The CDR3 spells CASSQKGTVGPQPQHF. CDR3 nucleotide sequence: TGCGCCAGCAGCCAAAAAGGGACAGTTGGGCCTCAGCCCCAGCATTTT.

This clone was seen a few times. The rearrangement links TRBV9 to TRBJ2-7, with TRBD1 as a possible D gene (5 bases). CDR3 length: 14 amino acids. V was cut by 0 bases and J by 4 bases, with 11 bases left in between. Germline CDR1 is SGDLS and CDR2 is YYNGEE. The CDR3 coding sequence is TGTGCCAGCAGCGTAGGTCAGGGTCTGTACGAGCAGTACTTC. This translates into CASSVGQGLYEQYF. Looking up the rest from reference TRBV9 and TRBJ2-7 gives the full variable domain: DSGVTQTPKHLITATGQRVTLRCSPRSGDLSVYWYQQSLDQGLQFLIQYYNGEERAKGNILERFSAQQFPDLHSELNLSSLELGDSALYFCASSVGQGLYEQYFGPGTRLTVT.